Listed below are T cell receptor beta chains from one sample, sequenced in a study of blood T cells in healthy people across ages. TCRdb reprocessed the 5' RACE reads via MiXCR and lists one record per CDR3 protein. Of some 1.7 million distinct CDR3 sequences in the sample, about 30% were seen once. The sequencing sample was made of blood. The receptor source for this set is a woman aged 25 to 45 in good health. Both conserved end residues are trimmed from each CDR3.

j_call v_call cdr3_aa
TRBJ2-7 TRBV6-5 ASSKGAPLTYEQY
TRBJ2-5 TRBV20-1 SAGVAGVWQETQY
TRBJ2-1 TRBV5-1 ASSLFKIGYNEQF
- TRBV7-9 ASSLGALADETQY
TRBJ2-3 TRBV20-1 SAVGHSGGTRTDTQY
TRBJ2-4 TRBV29-1 SVQAGGKNIQC
TRBJ1-1 TRBV12-3/TRBV12-4 ASTLGVMNTEAF
TRBJ2-3 TRBV20-1 SAQTGELTDTQY
TRBJ1-1 TRBV29-1 SVEDSIPAGVAF
TRBJ2-1 TRBV12-3/TRBV12-4 ASSLPGQGSQQF
TRBJ1-1 TRBV7-9 ASSTSTNTEAF
TRBJ2-3 TRBV28 ASSSTSGAAYSTDTQY
TRBJ1-4 TRBV3-1 ASSHRNVAEKLF
TRBJ2-5 TRBV20-1 SAEMASGAPETQY
TRBJ1-1 TRBV5-1 ASSAGGGRKAF
TRBJ2-5 TRBV6-5 ASSPPTRQETQD
TRBJ1-5 TRBV24-1 ATRLGTGQPQH
TRBJ1-1 TRBV3-1 ASSTLDRLEAF
TRBJ2-5 TRBV28 ASTNWGVETQY
TRBJ2-7 TRBV29-1 SAAPRLDGGEQY
TRBJ1-5 TRBV7-2 ASSLPGQSAPQH
TRBJ2-7 TRBV7-2 ASSLGGDYAYEQY
TRBJ2-2 TRBV6-4 ASSEANTGELF
TRBJ2-5 TRBV14 ASSQAYPAQETQY
TRBJ2-7 TRBV10-3 AISEGTGPYEQY
TRBJ1-6 TRBV10-3 AISGAQNSPLH
TRBJ1-4 TRBV7-2 ASSSETGDYEKLF
TRBJ2-3 TRBV5-1 ASSLTSGSRGTQY
- TRBV29-1 SVGASGSSYNEQY
TRBJ2-5 TRBV27 ASSFDGLAGGETQY
TRBJ1-5 TRBV7-2 ASRERGGDQPQH
TRBJ2-1 TRBV6-2/TRBV6-3 ASSGLGLAGSEQF
TRBJ2-3 TRBV7-2 ASSTGTSGRGTDTQY
TRBJ1-5 TRBV3-1 ASNLDREGPDYNQPQH
TRBJ2-5 TRBV20-1 SVGAGGRETQY
TRBJ1-1 TRBV3-1 ASSHPTSTEAF
TRBJ1-5 TRBV12-3/TRBV12-4 ASMETGGNQPQH
TRBJ1-1 TRBV29-1 SATGNTEAF
TRBJ2-7 TRBV21-1 ASSRQGLDFEQY
TRBJ1-4 TRBV12-3/TRBV12-4 ASSLGDRRGEKLF
TRBJ2-7 TRBV10-3 AISESGIYEQY
TRBJ1-2 TRBV12-3/TRBV12-4 ASSFGRGGYT
- TRBV28 ASRDGRTNREQY
TRBJ2-3 TRBV7-3 ASSLSHLDTQY
TRBJ1-2 TRBV7-9 ASSSGQSLGGYT